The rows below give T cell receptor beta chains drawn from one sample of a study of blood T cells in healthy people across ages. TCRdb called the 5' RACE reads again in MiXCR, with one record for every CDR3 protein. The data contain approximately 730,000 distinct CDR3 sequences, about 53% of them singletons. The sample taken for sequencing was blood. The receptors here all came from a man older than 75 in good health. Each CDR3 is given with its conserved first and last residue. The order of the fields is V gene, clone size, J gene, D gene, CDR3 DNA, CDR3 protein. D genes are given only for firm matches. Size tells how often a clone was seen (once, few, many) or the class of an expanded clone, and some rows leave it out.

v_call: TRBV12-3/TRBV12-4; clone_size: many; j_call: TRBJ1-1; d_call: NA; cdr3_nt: TGTGCCAGCAGTCCCCGGAGGGGAAACACTGAAGCTTTCTTT; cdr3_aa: CASSPRRGNTEAFF
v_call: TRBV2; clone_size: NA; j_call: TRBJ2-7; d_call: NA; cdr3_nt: TGTGCCAGCAGATATAACAGGGCGTACGAGCAGTACTTC; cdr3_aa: CASRYNRAYEQYF
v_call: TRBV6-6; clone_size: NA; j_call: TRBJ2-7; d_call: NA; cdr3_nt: TGTGCCAGCACCACAGGGTACTTGGTGTACTTC; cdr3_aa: CASTTGYLVYF
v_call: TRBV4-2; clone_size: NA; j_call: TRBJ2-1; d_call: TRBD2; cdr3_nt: TGTGCCAGCAGCCAAGGCGGGAGGACCGTTACGGGTGAGCAGTTCTTC; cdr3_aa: CASSQGGRTVTGEQFF
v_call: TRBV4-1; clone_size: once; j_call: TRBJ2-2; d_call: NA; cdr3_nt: TGCGCCAGCAGCCAACTCCTAAGTGGCGGATTAACGGCCGGGGAGCTGTTTTTT; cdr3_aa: CASSQLLSGGLTAGELFF
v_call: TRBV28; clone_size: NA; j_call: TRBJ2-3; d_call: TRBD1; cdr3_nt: TGTGCCAGCAGTTCCTCCGGGACAGGGACAGATACGCAGTATTTT; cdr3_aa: CASSSSGTGTDTQYF
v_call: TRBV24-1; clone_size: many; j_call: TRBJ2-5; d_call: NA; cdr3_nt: TGTGCCACCGGGGTGGGGGAGACCCAGTACTTC; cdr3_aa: CATGVGETQYF
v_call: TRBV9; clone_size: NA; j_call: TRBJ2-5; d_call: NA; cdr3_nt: TGTGCCAGCAGCGCCTCTTCAACGGAGACCCAGTACTTC; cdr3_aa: CASSASSTETQYF
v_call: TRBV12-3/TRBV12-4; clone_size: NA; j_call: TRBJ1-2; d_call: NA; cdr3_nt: TGTGCCAGCTGTTTAATAGCCGCTAACTATGGCTACACCTTC; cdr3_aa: CASCLIAANYGYTF
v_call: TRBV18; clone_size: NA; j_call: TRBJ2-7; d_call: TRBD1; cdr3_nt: TGTGCCAGCTCACCAAGGGGACAGGGTCCCCACGAGCAGTACTTC; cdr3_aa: CASSPRGQGPHEQYF
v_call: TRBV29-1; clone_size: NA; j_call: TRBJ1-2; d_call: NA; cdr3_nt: TGCAGCGTTCCCCGGGGGGGGGTCTACTATGGCTACACCTTC; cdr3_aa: CSVPRGGVYYGYTF
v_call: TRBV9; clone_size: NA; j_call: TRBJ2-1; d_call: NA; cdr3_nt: TGTGCCAGCAGCGTAGTAAAGTGCAATGAGCAGTTCTTC; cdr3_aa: CASSVVKCNEQFF
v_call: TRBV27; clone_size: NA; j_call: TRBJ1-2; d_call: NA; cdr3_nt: TGTGCCAGCAGTTCCCGGGGGAAGGGGATTGGTGGCTACACCTTC; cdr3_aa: CASSSRGKGIGGYTF
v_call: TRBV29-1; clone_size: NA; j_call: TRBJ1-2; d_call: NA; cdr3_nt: TGCAGCGTTGGAAGGCGGTTAGCTAACTATGGCTACACCTTC; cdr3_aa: CSVGRRLANYGYTF
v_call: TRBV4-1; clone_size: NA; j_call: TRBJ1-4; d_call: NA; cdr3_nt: TGCGCCAGCAGCCAAGATCGGCCGGGTTCGGGCGAAAAACTGTTTTTT; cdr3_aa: CASSQDRPGSGEKLFF
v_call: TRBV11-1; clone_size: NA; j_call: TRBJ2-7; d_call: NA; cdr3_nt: TGTGCCAGCAGCCTTGAAGGGGTAGGGCGCGAGCAGTACTTC; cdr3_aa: CASSLEGVGREQYF
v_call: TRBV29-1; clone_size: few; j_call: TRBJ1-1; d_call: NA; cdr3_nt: TGCAGCGTTGAAGATGTGGTGAACACTGAAGCTTTCTTT; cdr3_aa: CSVEDVVNTEAFF
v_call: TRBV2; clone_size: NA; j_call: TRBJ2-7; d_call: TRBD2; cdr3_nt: TGTGCCAGCAGGGGGGGACTAGCGGGCTACGAGCAGTACTTC; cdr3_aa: CASRGGLAGYEQYF
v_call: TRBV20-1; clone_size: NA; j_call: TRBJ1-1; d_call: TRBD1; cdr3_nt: TGCAGTGCTAGTGAGGGGACAGCGATGAACACTGAAGCTTTCTTT; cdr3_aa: CSASEGTAMNTEAFF
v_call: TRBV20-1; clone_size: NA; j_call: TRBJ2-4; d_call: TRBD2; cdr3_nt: TGCAGTGCTAGAGATAGTAGAGGACTAGCGGCACTGCAGTACTTC; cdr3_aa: CSARDSRGLAALQYF
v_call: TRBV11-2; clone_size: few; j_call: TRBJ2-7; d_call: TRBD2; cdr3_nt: TGTGCCAGCAGCCGTTCGGGGGGCTACGAGCAGTACTTC; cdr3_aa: CASSRSGGYEQYF
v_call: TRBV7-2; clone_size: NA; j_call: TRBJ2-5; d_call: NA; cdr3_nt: TGTGCCAGCAGCTTAGGCCCCGGGGGCGTACAAGAGACCCAGTACTTC; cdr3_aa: CASSLGPGGVQETQYF